Each of the 9 T cell receptor beta chains below was sequenced from the same sample in a study of response to subunit inactivated influenza vaccine. TCRdb fed the RT-PCR reads into MiXCR, producing one record per CDR3 protein. The sample has approximately 310,000 distinct CDR3 sequences, 20% to 25% seen once. Sample: PBMCs from blood, taken about 20 months after vaccination. These receptors all stem from a man between 50 and 69 years old who received an inactivated influenza vaccine.

Worth noting for this clonotype: A read error is possible here, since a much larger clone lies one base away. The chain couples TRBV11-3 to TRBJ2-2, with a weak D call TRBD2 (5 bases). The CDR3 is 12 residues long. The germline V gene encodes CDR1 SGHNT and CDR2 YENEEA. CDR3 DNA: TGTGCCAGCAGCTCGTTCCCCGGGGAGCTGTTATTT. This gives the protein CASSSFPGELLF.

This clonotype was seen only a few times. The chain links TRBV12-3 or TRBV12-4 to TRBJ2-3; D is unclear. This CDR3 is 13 amino acids long. V lost 7 bases to trimming and J lost 1 base, with 9 bases between them. The chain's CDR3 is CASILQGTDTQYF. The CDR3 nucleotides read TGTGCCAGCATCCTCCAAGGCACAGATACGCAGTATTTT.

This clonotype was seen more than once but under ten times. The V gene is TRBV4-2, the J gene TRBJ1-1; TRBD1 matches at 8 bases. Trimming at V came to 4 bases and at J to 2 bases, leaving 12 bases not matched to a gene. Germline CDR1 is LGHNA and CDR2 is YNFKEQ. This CDR3 is built from 17 residues. CDR3 nucleotides: TGTGCCAGCAGCCGAGCGTTTTACGGACAGGGAAACACTGAAGCTTTCTTT. Amino acid sequence: CASSRAFYGQGNTEAFF.

This clonotype was found a few times. This chain uses TRBV10-1 with TRBJ1-4; TRBD1 agrees at 8 bases. V shed 2 bases, J shed 8 bases, and the junction held 1 base outside the gene matches. This CDR3 is built from 13 residues. Per germline, CDR1 WNHNN and CDR2 SYGVQD (reference sequence). CDR3 in DNA: TGCGCCAGCAGTGAGCCAGGGGGCGAAAAACTGTTTTTT. Residues: CASSEPGGEKLFF.

V is TRBV10-3 and J is TRBJ1-5; D might be TRBD1 (5 bases). V was cut by 5 bases and J by 7 bases, with 12 bases left in between. Germline assignment: CDR1 ENHRY and CDR2 SYGVKD. CDR3 length equals 13 residues. CDR3 region: CAISSQGGQPQHF. The CDR3 nucleotides read TGTGCCATCAGTTCCCAGGGAGGGCAGCCCCAGCATTTT.

The chain employs TRBV7-2 and TRBJ1-4; D possibly corresponds to TRBD1 (5 bases). Germline CDR1 and CDR2: SGHTA and FQGNSA. The V end was cut by 4 bases, the J end by 4 bases, with 16 bases between. CDR3 length equals 16 residues. The CDR3 DNA follows: TGTGCCAGCAGCTCCAGTTACCGGGGGTTTAATGAAAAACTGTTTTTT. It yields the protein CASSSSYRGFNEKLFF.

The chain recombines TRBV9 with TRBJ1-1; D call uncertain. CDR3 length: 13 amino acids. V gave up 4 bases and J gave up 5 bases, with 12 bases separating them. Germline CDR1 is SGDLS and CDR2 is YYNGEE. The CDR3, as DNA: TGTGCCAGCAGCTCAGAGGCGGGGACTGAAGCTTTCTTT. It translates to CASSSEAGTEAFF.

The CDR3 region is CASSSHGAWSYGYTF. The CDR3 coding sequence is TGTGCCAGCAGCTCCCATGGGGCCTGGTCCTATGGCTACACCTTC. The chain couples TRBV7-2 to TRBJ1-2; TRBD1 might be the D (5 bases). V gave up 4 bases and J gave up 4 bases, with 16 bases separating them. The CDR3 is 15 residues long. Germline CDR1 and CDR2: SGHTA and FQGNSA.

In regard to this clonotype: A much larger clone differs by one base, so this may be a read error. This rearrangement joins TRBV6-5 to TRBJ1-5; no clear D gene. The V gene's germline CDR1 is MNHEY and CDR2 SVGAGI. CDR3 size: 14 residues. CDR3 protein: CAGSYVGSNQPQHF. In DNA form, the CDR3 reads TGTGCCGGCAGTTACGTGGGAAGCAATCAGCCCCAGCATTTT.